Each of the 26 T cell receptor beta chains below was sequenced from the same sample in a study of blood T cells in healthy people across ages. Using a J-beta primer mix together with a sample-barcoded 5' primer, a second PCR was run for 7 to 11 cycles. TCRdb re-called the 5' RACE reads through MiXCR, storing one row per CDR3 protein. The sample holds around 800,000 distinct CDR3 sequences; roughly 24% are singletons and the top ten take 3%. The same data also went into a second study, on T cells of mothers and their children.

The sequencing input was blood. The source is a boy between 10 and 17 years old in good health.

The chain couples TRBV12-3 or TRBV12-4 to TRBJ2-3; no clear D. V was clipped by 4 bases and J by 1 base, with 9 bases between them. The CDR3 runs 14 residues. The CDR3, as DNA: TGTGCCAGCAGTTCCCGGGCGCGCACAGATACGCAGTATTTT. This gives the protein CASSSRARTDTQYF.

The chain couples TRBV7-7 to TRBJ2-3, with 7 bases lining up with TRBD2. From germline, CDR1 is SSHAT and CDR2 FNYEAQ (reference sequence). After removal of 2 bases from V and 0 bases from J, the junction contained 2 bases not matched to a gene. This CDR3 comprises 15 residues. The CDR3: CASSLYGGSTDTQYF. Written as DNA, the CDR3 is TGTGCCAGCAGCTTATACGGGGGGAGCACAGATACGCAGTATTTT.

This clonotype has more than one count but fewer than ten. This sequence joins TRBV28 and TRBJ2-1; TRBD1 matches 11 bases. CDR3 size: 15 residues. Looked up from germline, CDR1 is MDHEN and CDR2 is SYDVKM. The V and J ends lost 5 bases and 6 bases, in that order; junction bases with no gene match: 6. In DNA form, the CDR3 reads TGTGCCAGCAGTCCCCCGGGACAGGGGGTCAATGAGCAGTTCTTC. This translates into CASSPPGQGVNEQFF.

The CDR3 DNA sequence: TGTGCCAGCAGCGAGCCGGGACAGGGGGCCCCCTACGAGCAGTACTTC. As protein: CASSEPGQGAPYEQYF. The chain is built from TRBV5-5 and TRBJ2-7; TRBD1 matches at 12 bases. The J segment lost 2 bases and the V segment lost 4 bases, leaving 7 bases of the junction unmatched. Germline V gene sequence: CDR1 SGHKS, CDR2 YYEKEE (reference sequence). The CDR3 consists of 16 residues.

This clonotype was observed a handful of times. This chain's CDR3 is CAISDAAGEQYF. The CDR3 DNA reads as TGTGCCATCAGTGATGCGGCAGGGGAGCAGTACTTC. The genes are TRBV10-3 and TRBJ2-5, with D perhaps TRBD1 (6 bases). The CDR3 is 12 amino acids. V dropped 3 bases and J dropped 11 bases, with 13 bases sitting between them. The germline gives CDR1 ENHRY, CDR2 SYGVKD.

This chain uses TRBV28 with TRBJ2-1; 8 bases align to TRBD1. The J call may not be correct, given that the DNA end is closer to TRBJ2-7. Germline V CDR1 and CDR2: MDHEN, SYDVKM. This CDR3 has 15 amino acids. CDR3 coding DNA: TGTGCCAGTCGAGCCAGGGGGCTTTCCTCCTACGAGCAGTACTTC. Protein sequence: CASRARGLSSYEQYF.

The chain recombines TRBV27 with TRBJ2-1; maybe TRBD1 (6 bases). The DNA end lines up better with TRBJ2-5; the J call may be wrong. The CDR3 runs 13 residues. CDR1 and CDR2 from the germline V gene are MNHEY and SMNVEV (reference sequence). CDR3 protein: CASARTVQETQYF. CDR3 in DNA: TGTGCCAGTGCGAGGACAGTCCAAGAGACCCAGTACTTC.

Only a few counts were recorded for this clonotype. The chain links TRBV5-1 to TRBJ2-7, with D possibly TRBD2 on 6 matching bases. This CDR3 comprises 14 residues. V dropped 5 bases and J dropped 1 base, with 13 bases sitting between them. Looked up from germline, CDR1 is SGHRS and CDR2 is YFSETQ. The CDR3 sequence: CASSGTPGSYEQYF. The CDR3 DNA is TGCGCCAGCAGTGGGACTCCTGGATCCTACGAGCAGTACTTC.

The chain has TRBV29-1 and TRBJ2-7; possibly TRBD1 for D (6 bases). V lost 4 bases and J lost 2, with 15 bases in between. CDR1 SQVTM and CDR2 ANQGSEA come from the germline V gene. The CDR3 contains 14 residues. CDR3 nucleotide sequence: TGCAGCGTTGGGGAGCAGACAGGAACCTACGAGCAGTACTTC. The encoded protein is CSVGEQTGTYEQYF.

This chain uses TRBV4-1 with TRBJ2-5; TRBD2 is a possible D gene (6 bases). V gave up 5 bases and J gave up 5 bases, with 18 bases separating them. Germline CDR1 MGHRA, CDR2 YSYEKL. CDR3 size: 15 residues. CDR3 sequence (DNA): TGCGCCAGCAGCAACCATCGGAGGGGCGGGGAGACCCAGTACTTC. This codes for CASSNHRRGGETQYF.

As for this clonotype: At one end, the junction sequence differs from germline, possibly due to a read error. The chain uses TRBV25-1 and TRBJ1-4; maybe TRBD1 (5 bases). Looked up from germline, CDR1 is MGHDK and CDR2 is SYGVNS. This CDR3 region has 15 residues. CDR3 in DNA: TGTGCCAGCAGTCCTGTCAAGGGGCCTAAAGAAAAACTGTTTTTT. It translates to CASSPVKGPKEKLFF.

There are many counts of this clonotype. V and J are TRBV7-9 and TRBJ2-3; 12 nucleotides align to TRBD2. The CDR3 length is 16 residues. The germline V gene has CDR1 SEHNR and CDR2 FQNEAQ (reference sequence). V gave up 5 bases and J gave up 0 bases; unmatched junction bases: 3. In nucleotides, the CDR3 is TGTGCCAGCAGCCTGACTAGCGGGGGAAGCACAGATACGCAGTATTTT. It translates to CASSLTSGGSTDTQYF.

Notes on this clonotype: One junction end disagrees with the germline gene, perhaps due to a read error. CDR3 amino acids: CACSPRLADTDTQYF. DNA for the CDR3: TGCGCCTGCAGCCCACGACTAGCGGATACAGATACGCAGTATTTT. The chain has TRBV5-1 and TRBJ2-3; 9 bases are a match to TRBD2. The CDR3 is 15 residues long. Per the germline V gene, CDR1 is SGHRS and CDR2 is YFSETQ.

This sequence joins TRBV29-1 and TRBJ2-7; 7 bases are shared with TRBD1. Germline lookup yields CDR1 SQVTM and CDR2 ANQGSEA. This CDR3 contains 14 residues. Losses at the gene ends were 6 bases for V and 0 bases for J; bases not matched to a gene: 8. CDR3 nucleotides: TGCAGCGTGACCGGGACAGCCGGCTCCTACGAGCAGTACTTC. Amino acids: CSVTGTAGSYEQYF.

The gene calls are TRBV30 and TRBJ2-4; D may match TRBD1 or TRBD2 (6 bases each). CDR3 length equals 16 residues. Germline CDR1 GTSNPN, CDR2 SVGIG (reference sequence). Trimming took off 6 bases at V and 1 base at J, with 19 bases between the two ends. DNA for the CDR3: TGTGCCTGCCTAGGAGTAGGGGGGAGGGCCAAAAACATTCAGTACTTC. It translates to CACLGVGGRAKNIQYF.

In its sample, this clonotype was seen a few times. The rearrangement uses TRBV29-1 and TRBJ2-5; D is ambiguous. The CDR3 contains 12 residues. Per the germline V gene, CDR1 is SQVTM and CDR2 is ANQGSEA. Trimming pared 4 bases from V and 4 bases from J, leaving 10 bases between. DNA of the CDR3: TGCAGCGTTGTTTCCTGGGGAGAGACCCAGTACTTC. It codes for CSVVSWGETQYF.

In this sample, this clonotype turned up a few times. CDR3 in DNA: TGTGCCAGCAGCCGCGTGGATGAAAAACTGTTTTTT. This encodes CASSRVDEKLFF. The rearrangement joins TRBV3-1 to TRBJ1-4, with D hard to call. The germline V gene encodes CDR1 LGHDT and CDR2 YNNKEL (reference sequence). The CDR3 totals 12 residues. With 4 bases removed from V and 6 bases from J, the gap between germline ends came to 6 bases.

The rearrangement uses TRBV5-1 and TRBJ2-1; 12 bases align to TRBD2. Germline V gene sequence: CDR1 SGHRS, CDR2 YFSETQ. Trimming took 0 bases from V and 9 from J; bases not matched to a gene: 4. This CDR3 is built from 15 residues. CDR3 nucleotide sequence: TGCGCCAGCAGCTTGGCTAGCGGGGGGGCTATTGAGCAGTTCTTC. It is translated as CASSLASGGAIEQFF. Using reference TRBV5-1 and TRBJ2-1 for the parts outside the CDR3, the full variable domain is KAGVTQTPRYLIKTRGQQVTLSCSPISGHRSVSWYQQTPGQGLQFLFEYFSETQRNKGNFPGRFSGRQFSNSRSEMNVSTLELGDSALYLCASSLASGGAIEQFFGPGTRLTVL.

V gene TRBV20-1 combines with J gene TRBJ1-1; possible D gene TRBD1, 5 bases. Germline CDR1 and CDR2: DFQATT and SNEGSKA (reference sequence). The CDR3 consists of 15 residues. V dropped 0 bases and J dropped 2 bases, with 13 bases sitting between them. The CDR3 nucleotides read TGCAGTGCTAGAGATGCAAGGGGCGCAAACACTGAAGCTTTCTTT. The encoded protein is CSARDARGANTEAFF.

This clonotype was observed a single time. The chain uses TRBV20-1 and TRBJ2-3; TRBD2 is a possible D gene (7 bases). The CDR3 spans 14 residues. Germline V gene data show CDR1 as DFQATT and CDR2 as SNEGSKA (reference sequence). The V end lost 5 bases, the J end lost 3 bases, and 15 bases lay between the germline ends. CDR3 region: CSAGGGGETDTQYF. CDR3 DNA: TGCAGTGCTGGGGGGGGCGGCGAAACAGATACGCAGTATTTT.

The V call is TRBV15, the J call TRBJ2-5; TRBD2 agrees at 15 bases. The germline V gene encodes CDR1 LNHNV and CDR2 YYDKDF (reference sequence). The CDR3 has 17 residues. V lost 1 base and J lost 2; bases outside the gene matches: 2. CDR3 DNA: TGTGCCACCAGCAGAGGGGGACTAGCGGGGGGACAAGAGACCCAGTACTTC. Its protein is CATSRGGLAGGQETQYF.

There are a few counts of this clonotype. V is TRBV6-1 and J is TRBJ1-4, with TRBD1 identical over 8 bases. The germline CDR1 and CDR2 sequences are MNHNS and SASEGT. This CDR3 spans 16 amino acids. V dropped 8 bases and J dropped 8; count of bases not matched to a gene: 16. In nucleotides, the CDR3 is TGTGCCAGCGGGTCAGGGGGCCGTCCCGTGGTGGAAAAACTGTTTTTT. It codes for CASGSGGRPVVEKLFF.

The chain joins TRBV12-5 to TRBJ2-2, with 8 bases that match TRBD1. Looked up from germline, CDR1 is LGHNT and CDR2 is FRNRAP. The length of the CDR3 is 15 residues. V was clipped by 8 bases and J by 5 bases; unmatched bases: 10. The CDR3 spells CASRCDRGGTGELFF. CDR3 in DNA: TGTGCTAGTCGATGTGACAGGGGCGGAACCGGGGAGCTGTTTTTT.

In its sample, this clonotype was seen a few times. The chain carries TRBV14 and TRBJ2-5; D gene unclear. Germline V gene lookup returns CDR1 SGHDN and CDR2 FVKESK. The CDR3 runs 13 residues. V dropped 2 bases and J dropped 5 bases, with 9 bases sitting between them. The CDR3 is CASSQFSGETQYF. Written as DNA, the CDR3 is TGTGCCAGCAGCCAATTCTCCGGGGAGACCCAGTACTTC.

As regards this clonotype: Germline and junction disagree at one end, which may indicate a read error. The V call is TRBV4-2, the J call TRBJ2-5; TRBD2 matches 11 bases. Germline CDR1 reads LGHNA; CDR2 reads YNFKEQ. This CDR3 region has 16 residues. The CDR3 loop reads CASSPHSGGAGEAQYF. Here the CDR3 DNA reads TGTGCCAGCAGCCCCCATAGCGGGGGGGCCGGAGAGGCCCAGTACTTC.

This clonotype was detected a few times. One junction end does not reproduce the germline sequence, and a read error may be involved. The chain recombines TRBV12-5 with TRBJ2-7; D may correspond to TRBD1 or TRBD2 (6 bases each). Looked up from germline, CDR1 is LGHNT and CDR2 is FRNRAP. The CDR3 spans 15 residues. The CDR3: CVSGLVRGAPYEQYF. The CDR3 DNA is TGTGTTAGTGGTTTGGTAAGGGGGGCCCCCTACGAGCAGTACTTC.